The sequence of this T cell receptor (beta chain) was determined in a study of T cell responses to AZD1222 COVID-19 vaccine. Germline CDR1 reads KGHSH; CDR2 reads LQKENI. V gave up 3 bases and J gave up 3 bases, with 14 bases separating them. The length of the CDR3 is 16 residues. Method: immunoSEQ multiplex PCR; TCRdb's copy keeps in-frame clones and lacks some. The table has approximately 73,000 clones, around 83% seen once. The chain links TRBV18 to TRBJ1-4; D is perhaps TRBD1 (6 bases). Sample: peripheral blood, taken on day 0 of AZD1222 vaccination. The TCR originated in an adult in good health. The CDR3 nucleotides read TGTGCCAGCTCACCTGCAGGGACAAGCCCTAATGAAAAACTGTTTTTT. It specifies CASSPAGTSPNEKLFF.